This entry describes one T cell receptor beta chain. Its antigen remains unknown. This CDR3 comprises 12 residues. V lost 4 bases and J lost 11, with 14 bases in between. Looked up from germline, CDR1 is MNHEY and CDR2 is SVGAGI. The data were produced by immunoSEQ multiplex PCR, yet TCRdb's version contains in-frame clones alone and is incomplete. The table has around 96,000 clones, roughly 90% seen once. This record comes from a study of graft-versus-host responses after intestinal transplantation. Study-wide context: Grafts that recipients had were multivisceral, liver-intestinal, or isolated intestinal transplants. Study-level points and caveats: Within allografts, high graft-versus-host to host-versus-graft clonal ratios were seen among patients with graft-donor T cell macrochimerism. GvH clones surfaced in recipient marrow, some emerging earlier in ileum or blood. Early post-transplant falls in HvG clones accompanied the peak levels of circulating GvH clones.

This material consisted of PBMCs, taken about 450 days after intestinal transplant. This TCR was sampled from a human patient who received an intestinal transplant, so some T cells may come from the graft donor. V is TRBV6-5 and J is TRBJ1-1; no clear D. The CDR3 loop is CASSSPVRQAFF. The CDR3 coding sequence is TGTGCCAGCAGTTCCCCGGTAAGGCAGGCTTTCTTT.